At least ten counts were recorded for the clone carrying this T cell receptor beta chain. The data stem from a study of T cells after yellow fever vaccination. The authors made TCR cDNA by 5'RACE template switching, adding a universal primer site and UMIs. Each CDR3 protein gets one entry after TCRdb re-called the 5' RACE reads with MiXCR. The table shows approximately 120,000 distinct CDR3 sequences, with under 8% occurring only once. The germline V and J ends were trimmed by 4 bases and 10 bases, with 13 bases remaining between them. The germline gives CDR1 DFQATT, CDR2 SNEGSKA (reference sequence). This CDR3 region has 11 residues.

The chain couples TRBV20-1 to TRBJ1-1, with D maybe TRBD1 (6 bases). The source was CD4+ T cells sorted from PBMCs, collected 10 to 11 days after the first yellow fever vaccination. This TCR was sampled from a man aged 18 to 30 who received the YFV17D yellow fever vaccine. The CDR3 loop reads CSAKTGFGAFF. CDR3 bases: TGCAGTGCTAAAACAGGGTTCGGAGCTTTCTTT.